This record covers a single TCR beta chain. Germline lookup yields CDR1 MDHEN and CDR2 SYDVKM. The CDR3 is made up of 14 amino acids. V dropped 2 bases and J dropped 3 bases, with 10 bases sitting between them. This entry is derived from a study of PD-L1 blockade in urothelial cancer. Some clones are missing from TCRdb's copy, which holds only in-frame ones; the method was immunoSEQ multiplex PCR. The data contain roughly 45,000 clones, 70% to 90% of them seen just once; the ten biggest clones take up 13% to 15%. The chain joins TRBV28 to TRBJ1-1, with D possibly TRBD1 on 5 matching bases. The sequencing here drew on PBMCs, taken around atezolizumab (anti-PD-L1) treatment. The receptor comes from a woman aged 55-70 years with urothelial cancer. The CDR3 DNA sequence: TGTGCCAGCAGTTTAAGGCAGGGCCACACTGAAGCTTTCTTT. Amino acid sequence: CASSLRQGHTEAFF.